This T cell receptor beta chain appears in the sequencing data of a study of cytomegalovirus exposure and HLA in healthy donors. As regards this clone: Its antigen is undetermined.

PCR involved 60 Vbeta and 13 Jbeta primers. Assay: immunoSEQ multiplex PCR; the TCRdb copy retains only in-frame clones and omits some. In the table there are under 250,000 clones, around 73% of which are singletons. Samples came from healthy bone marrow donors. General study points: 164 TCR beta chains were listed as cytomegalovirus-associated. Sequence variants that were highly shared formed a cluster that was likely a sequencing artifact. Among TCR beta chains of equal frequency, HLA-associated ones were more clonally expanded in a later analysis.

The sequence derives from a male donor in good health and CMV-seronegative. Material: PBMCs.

In DNA form, the CDR3 reads TGCAGCGTCCTGGATAGCGGGAGTTCAAATGAGCAGTTCTTC. Translation: CSVLDSGSSNEQFF. The chain joins TRBV29-1 to TRBJ2-1, with 9 nucleotides matching TRBD2. The ends lost 6 bases at V and 7 bases at J; junction bases unmatched: 10. The germline V gene encodes CDR1 SQVTM and CDR2 ANQGSEA. This CDR3 has 14 residues.